This TCR beta chain was sequenced during a study of glioma-infiltrating T cells. This CDR3 comprises 14 residues. V lost 1 base to trimming and J lost 5 bases, with 12 bases between them. The germline gives CDR1 MNHNS, CDR2 SASEGT. Many counts were recorded for this clonotype. Its antigen is unknown. The iRepertoire nested amplicon-rescue multiplex PCR amplified TCR alpha and beta CDR3s from RNA. For one-step reverse transcription and amplification, 100-400 ng of tissue mRNA or PBMC total RNA was used. Each CDR3 protein gets one entry after TCRdb re-called the multiplex PCR reads with MiXCR. This table has over 130,000 distinct CDR3 sequences, roughly two fifths appearing once. Findings and limits, study-wide: Above-expected tissue-blood divergence occurred in all gliomas, most in low-grade ones.

The rearrangement uses TRBV6-1 and TRBJ2-7; D might be TRBD1 (5 bases). The TCR originated in a human donor with low-grade glioma or glioblastoma, undergoing nonglioma brain surgery, or in good health (not recorded which). Sequencing used glioma tissue, nonneoplastic brain tissue, or PBMCs (not recorded which). Written as DNA, the CDR3 is TGTGCCAGCAGTGAAGTGCAGGGTCCGGACGAGCAGTACTTC. Translation gives CASSEVQGPDEQYF.